A selection of T cell receptor beta chains follows, all from one sample in a study of blood T cell repertoires in COVID-19. Profiling relied on immunoSEQ multiplex PCR, and the TCRdb table lists in-frame clones only, not all of them. The table has roughly 250,000 clones, approximately 91% seen once. Input material: PBMCs or T cells enriched from blood (not recorded which). These receptors were taken from a woman in her thirties or forties with acute COVID-19. The CDR3 runs from the conserved cysteine through the conserved F or W. Each record gives: V gene, D gene, J gene, CDR3 protein, CDR3 DNA. D genes are given only for firm matches.

TRBV3-1/TRBV3-2	TRBD2	TRBJ2-7	CASSKGLAYEQYF	TGTGCCAGCAGCAAGGGACTAGCGTACGAGCAGTACTTC
TRBV27	-	TRBJ2-2	CASSPRMTGELFF	TGTGCCAGCAGCCCCCGTATGACCGGGGAGCTGTTTTTT
TRBV24-1	TRBD2	TRBJ2-1	CATSDPLAGGFNEQFF	TGTGCCACCAGTGATCCACTAGCGGGAGGGTTTAACGAGCAGTTCTTC
TRBV27	TRBD1	TRBJ1-4	CASSSGTGFKKLFF	TGTGCCAGCAGTTCCGGGACAGGATTCAAAAAACTGTTTTTT
TRBV19	TRBD1	TRBJ1-2	CASRRQGPITF	TGTGCCAGTAGAAGACAGGGTCCGATCACCTTC
TRBV19	-	TRBJ1-2	CASTTGHQINYGYTF	TGTGCCAGTACAACGGGACACCAGATAAACTATGGCTACACCTTC
TRBV2	-	TRBJ2-1	CASSGSGTTEFF	TGTGCCAGCAGTGGCTCCGGGACAACAGAGTTCTTC
TRBV7-8	-	TRBJ2-3	CASSLVPGVGTDTQYF	TGTGCCAGCAGCTTAGTCCCGGGAGTGGGCACAGATACGCAGTATTTT
TRBV19	-	TRBJ2-3	CASNGGASTDTQYF	TGTGCCAGTAATGGCGGGGCGAGCACAGATACGCAGTATTTT
TRBV4-1	-	TRBJ1-3	CASSREGAGTGNTIYF	TGCGCCAGCAGCCGCGAAGGTGCGGGGACTGGAAACACCATATATTTT
TRBV19	TRBD1	TRBJ1-2	CASSMGDRPYGYTF	TGTGCCAGTAGTATGGGGGACAGGCCCTATGGCTACACCTTC
TRBV2	TRBD1	TRBJ1-4	CASSGQGVPHEKLFF	TGTGCCAGCAGTGGGCAGGGGGTTCCTCATGAAAAACTGTTTTTT